The 11 T cell receptor beta chains below all came from one sample that was sequenced in a study of T cell changes during pregnancy in multiple sclerosis. Clones were read by immunoSEQ multiplex PCR, and TCRdb kept only the in-frame ones, dropping some. The profile shows 40,000 to 55,000 clones, about 90% of them singletons. The sequencing here drew on peripheral blood, taken in the first trimester of pregnancy. These receptor sequences come from a female donor in good health, enrolled as a control in a pregnancy study.

This rearrangement joins TRBV28 to TRBJ1-1; tentatively, D is TRBD1 (5 bases). This CDR3 has 15 residues. Between the trimmed V and J ends, which lost 7 bases and 1 base, there was a span of 16 bases. CDR1 is MDHEN, CDR2 SYDVKM, per germline. The CDR3 loop is CASTLGGSSNTEAFF. CDR3 DNA: TGTGCCAGCACCCTGGGGGGGTCATCGAACACTGAAGCTTTCTTT.

This sequence joins TRBV6-6 and TRBJ1-5; 8 nucleotides align to TRBD1. V lost 6 bases, J lost 4 bases, and 8 bases stayed unmatched. There are 15 residues in the CDR3. From germline, CDR1 is MNHNY and CDR2 SVGAGI (reference sequence). The DNA of the CDR3 is TGTGCCAGCAGCCGACCGGGACAGGCTAATCAGCCCCAGCATTTT. Translated: CASSRPGQANQPQHF.

The chain carries TRBV29-1 and TRBJ1-2; D is perhaps TRBD1 (6 bases). The germline V gene encodes CDR1 SQVTM and CDR2 ANQGSEA. V dropped 8 bases and J dropped 3 bases, with 13 bases sitting between them. The CDR3 contains 12 residues. The chain's CDR3 is CSFWTADYGYTF. CDR3 nucleotides: TGCAGCTTTTGGACAGCAGACTATGGCTACACCTTC.

This clone was recorded once. Other DNA sequences in the same sample also yield this CDR3. The J gene is TRBJ2-4, the V gene TRBV30, with D possibly being TRBD1 (7 bases). Germline V gene lookup returns CDR1 GTSNPN and CDR2 SVGIG (reference sequence). The ends were cut back, 3 bases at V and 2 bases at J, with 11 bases in the middle. This CDR3 region has 14 residues. The CDR3 DNA is TGTGCCTGGAGGGCAGGGGGGACCAAAAACATTCAGTACTTC. This codes for CAWRAGGTKNIQYF.

V gene TRBV12-5 combines with J gene TRBJ2-1, with 10 nucleotides matching TRBD2. The germline gives CDR1 LGHNT, CDR2 FRNRAP. V lost 3 bases, J lost 6 bases, and 2 bases stayed unmatched. The CDR3 runs 14 residues. For the CDR3, the DNA is TGTGCTAGTGGTTTAGCGGGGGGGTCCAATGAGCAGTTCTTC. It encodes CASGLAGGSNEQFF. The whole variable domain, filled in from reference TRBV12-5 and TRBJ2-1, reads DARVTQTPRHKVTEMGQEVTMRCQPILGHNTVFWYRQTMMQGLELLAYFRNRAPLDDSGMPKDRFSAEMPDATLATLKIQPSEPRDSAVYFCASGLAGGSNEQFFGPGTRLTVL.

In this sample, this clone turned up once. The V and J genes are TRBV7-9 and TRBJ2-5, with a tentative D call TRBD2 (6 bases). Germline lookup yields CDR1 SEHNR and CDR2 FQNEAQ (reference sequence). The CDR3 is 15 residues long. Trimming took 0 bases from V and 5 from J, leaving 13 bases between them. This chain's CDR3 is CASSLAGGARETQYF. CDR3 sequence (DNA): TGTGCCAGCAGCTTAGCTGGCGGGGCGAGGGAGACCCAGTACTTC.

This chain uses TRBV2 with TRBJ2-5; D might be TRBD2 (5 bases). Trimming left V 7 bases short and J 4 bases short, with 16 bases between. The CDR3 runs 14 residues. In germline, CDR1 is SNHLY, CDR2 FYNNEI. The CDR3, as DNA: TGTGCCAGCATGACTACCGGGGTTCCAGAGACCCAGTACTTC. As protein: CASMTTGVPETQYF.

This chain links TRBV18 with TRBJ1-5; 7 bases align to TRBD1. Germline V gene sequence: CDR1 KGHSH, CDR2 LQKENI. The CDR3 spans 14 residues. V was pared by 5 bases and J by 2 bases, with 3 bases of the junction left unmatched. CDR3 loop: CASSSDRGNQPQHF. CDR3 DNA sequence: TGTGCCAGCTCATCAGACAGGGGCAATCAGCCCCAGCATTTT.

The chain recombines TRBV6-5 with TRBJ2-7; TRBD2 aligns across 11 bases. The CDR3 has 16 amino acids. Trimming removed 4 bases from V and 0 bases from J; junction bases left unmatched: 5. Germline values: CDR1 MNHEY, CDR2 SVGAGI. This chain's CDR3 is CASSSTGTSGSYEQYF. CDR3 nucleotides: TGTGCCAGCAGTTCCACCGGGACTAGCGGCTCCTACGAGCAGTACTTC.

CDR3 sequence: CASSSRDRENTDTQYF. The CDR3 nucleotides read TGTGCCAGCAGTTCAAGGGACAGGGAAAACACAGATACGCAGTATTTT. V usage is TRBV28 and J usage is TRBJ2-3; 9 bases agree with TRBD1. Trimming removed 4 bases from V and 2 bases from J; junction bases left unmatched: 7. CDR1 and CDR2 (germline): MDHEN, SYDVKM. The CDR3 extends over 16 amino acids.

V is TRBV7-2 and J is TRBJ1-5, with D maybe TRBD1 (5 bases). CDR3 length equals 14 residues. From germline, CDR1 is SGHTA and CDR2 FQGNSA. Trimming left V 5 bases short and J 9 bases short, with 17 bases between. DNA for the CDR3: TGTGCCAGCAGCGCGACAGCCCAGGAGATGCCCCAGCATTTT. Amino acids: CASSATAQEMPQHF.